The present T cell receptor beta chain was sequenced within a study of long-term antiretroviral therapy in people with HIV. Background on the study: Specimens dating back about a decade before the 2015 immediate-ART recommendation are the oldest included.

In the case of this clone: Its antigen remains unidentified.

The CDR3 has 13 amino acids. In germline, CDR1 is ENHRY, CDR2 SYGVKD. V was shortened by 2 bases and J by 0 bases, with 5 bases between the two germline ends. Run at survey level, the immunoSEQ assay was version v3.0. Measured with immunoSEQ multiplex PCR; TCRdb has only the in-frame clones, and not every one. The sample has 30,000 or so clones; 93% are singletons. Study-wide points: The ART regimens used between 2004 and 2017 may be less effective than current ones. Clonal populations expanded prior to ART predominated within the repertoire at all time points.

The TCR was taken from a woman aged 40 to 50 with HIV. The chain uses TRBV10-3 and TRBJ2-7; D not certain. This specimen was unsorted PBMCs, taken almost 6.7 years after starting antiretroviral therapy. CDR3 loop: CAISETDSYEQYF. Here the CDR3 DNA reads TGTGCCATCAGTGAGACCGACTCCTACGAGCAGTACTTC.